The 3 T cell receptor beta chains in this list originate from one sample, sequenced in a study of cytomegalovirus exposure and HLA in healthy donors. Repertoires were generated with immunoSEQ multiplex PCR, while TCRdb's copy carries only in-frame clones and drops some. This table holds about 400,000 clones, 75% to 90% found once. Sequenced material: PBMCs. All receptors come from a woman aged 18-29 years in good health and CMV-seronegative.

The chain uses TRBV6-5 and TRBJ2-3; no firm D call. Germline-derived CDR1 and CDR2 are MNHEY and SVGAGI. The V end lost 0 bases, the J end lost 4 bases, and 8 bases lay between the germline ends. The length of the CDR3 is 14 residues. This chain's CDR3 is CASSYSSVPDTQYF. Here the CDR3 DNA reads TGTGCCAGCAGTTACTCTAGTGTCCCAGATACGCAGTATTTT.

The chain links TRBV30 to TRBJ2-3; 11 bases are a match to TRBD2. This CDR3 is built from 19 residues. Unmatched junction bases numbered 13, after V lost 2 bases and J lost 0 bases. The germline CDR1 and CDR2 sequences are GTSNPN and SVGIG (reference sequence). CDR3 nucleotide sequence: TGTGCCTGGAGTATAAACTCCGGGACTAGCGGACTAAGCACAGATACGCAGTATTTT. Its protein is CAWSINSGTSGLSTDTQYF.

The rearrangement joins TRBV28 to TRBJ2-7; the match to TRBD2 covers 16 bases. CDR1 and CDR2 (germline): MDHEN, SYDVKM. V shed 3 bases and J 6 bases; nucleotides not matched to a gene: 8. This CDR3 region has 17 residues. DNA of the CDR3: TGTGCCAGCAGTTTGGGACTAGCGGGAGGGATAGCCGGCGAGCAGTACTTC. Amino acids: CASSLGLAGGIAGEQYF.